Detailed here is one T cell receptor beta chain. The data were obtained in a study of preoperative IRX-2 immunotherapy in early breast cancer. Sequencing was performed with immunoSEQ multiplex PCR; in TCRdb, only in-frame clones are kept and a portion is missing. Of under 50,000 clones listed, approximately 85% are singletons. Described treatment: preoperative locoregional IRX-2 cytokine immunotherapy. This clonotype originated in a human donor with breast cancer. This sample comprised lymph node tissue, obtained after IRX-2 immunotherapy.

The CDR3 DNA follows: TGTGCCAGCAGCCGAAGCCGGGACAGGGATTCACCCCTCCACTTT. As protein: CASSRSRDRDSPLHF. V and J are TRBV28 and TRBJ1-6, with 9 positions matching TRBD1. The CDR3 extends over 15 amino acids. V shed 6 bases, J shed 8 bases, and the junction held 8 bases outside the gene matches. Germline V gene data show CDR1 as MDHEN and CDR2 as SYDVKM.